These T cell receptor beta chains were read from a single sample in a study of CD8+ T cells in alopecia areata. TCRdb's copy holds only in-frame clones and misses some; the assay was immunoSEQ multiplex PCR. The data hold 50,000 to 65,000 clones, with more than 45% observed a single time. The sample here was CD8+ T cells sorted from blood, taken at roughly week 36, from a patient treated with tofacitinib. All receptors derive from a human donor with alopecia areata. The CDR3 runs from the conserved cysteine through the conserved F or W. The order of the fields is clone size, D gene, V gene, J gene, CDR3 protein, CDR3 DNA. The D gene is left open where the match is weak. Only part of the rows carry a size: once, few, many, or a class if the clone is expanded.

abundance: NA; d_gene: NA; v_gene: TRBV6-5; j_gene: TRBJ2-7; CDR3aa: CASSYSSGNEQYF; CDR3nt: TGTGCCAGCAGTTACTCGAGCGGCAACGAGCAGTACTTC
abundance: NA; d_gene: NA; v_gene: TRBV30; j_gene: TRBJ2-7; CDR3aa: CAWSVGGIYEQYF; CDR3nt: TGTGCCTGGAGTGTTGGCGGGATATACGAGCAGTACTTC
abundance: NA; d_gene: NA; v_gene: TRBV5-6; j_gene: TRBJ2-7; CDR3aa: CASSANGEQYF; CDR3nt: TGTGCCAGCAGTGCGAACGGCGAGCAGTACTTC
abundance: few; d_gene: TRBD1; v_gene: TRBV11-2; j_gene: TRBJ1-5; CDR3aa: CASSLTGGGGNQPQHF; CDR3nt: TGTGCCAGCAGCCTTACAGGGGGGGGAGGCAATCAGCCCCAGCATTTT
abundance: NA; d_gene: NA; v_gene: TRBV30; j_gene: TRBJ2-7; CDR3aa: CAWRTGLSYEQYF; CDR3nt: TGTGCCTGGAGGACGGGTCTCTCCTACGAGCAGTACTTC
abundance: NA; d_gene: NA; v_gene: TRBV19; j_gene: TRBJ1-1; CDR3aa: CASEGVRPTEAFF; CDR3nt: TGTGCCAGCGAAGGGGTCAGGCCGACTGAAGCTTTCTTT
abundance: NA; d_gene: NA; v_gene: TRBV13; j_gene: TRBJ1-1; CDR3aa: CASSLIGDTEAFF; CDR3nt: TGTGCCAGCAGCTTAATAGGGGATACTGAAGCTTTCTTT
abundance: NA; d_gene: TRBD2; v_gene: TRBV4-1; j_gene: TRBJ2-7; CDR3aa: CASSHRTSDYEQYF; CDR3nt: TGCGCCAGCAGCCATCGGACTAGCGACTACGAGCAGTACTTC
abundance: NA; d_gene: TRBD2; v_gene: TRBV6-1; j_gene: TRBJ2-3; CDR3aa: CASSEPGLAGISTDTQYF; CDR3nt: TGTGCCAGCAGTGAACCTGGACTAGCGGGTATAAGCACAGATACGCAGTATTTT
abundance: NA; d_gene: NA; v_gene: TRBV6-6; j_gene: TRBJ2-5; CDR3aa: CASSYDDRSQYF; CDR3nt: TGTGCCAGCAGTTACGATGACAGGTCCCAGTACTTC
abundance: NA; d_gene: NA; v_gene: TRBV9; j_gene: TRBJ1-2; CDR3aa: CASSTGLDGYTF; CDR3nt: TGTGCCAGCAGCACAGGGTTGGATGGCTACACCTTC
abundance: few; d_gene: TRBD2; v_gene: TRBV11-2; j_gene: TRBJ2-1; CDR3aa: CASSRGTSGILVNEQFF; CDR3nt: TGTGCCAGCAGCAGGGGGACTAGCGGGATTTTGGTCAATGAGCAGTTCTTC
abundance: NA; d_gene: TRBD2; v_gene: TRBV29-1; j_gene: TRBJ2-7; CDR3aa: CSVGLAGGGSYEQYF; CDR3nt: TGCAGCGTGGGACTAGCGGGAGGTGGGTCCTACGAGCAGTACTTC
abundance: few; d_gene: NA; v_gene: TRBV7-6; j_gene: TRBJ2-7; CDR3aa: CASSLAGASEQYF; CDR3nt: TGTGCCAGCAGCTTAGCAGGGGCTAGCGAGCAGTACTTC
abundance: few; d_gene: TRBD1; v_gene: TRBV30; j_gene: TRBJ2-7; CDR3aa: CAWSVAGGYPYEQYF; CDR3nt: TGTGCCTGGAGTGTAGCAGGGGGTTACCCCTACGAGCAGTACTTC
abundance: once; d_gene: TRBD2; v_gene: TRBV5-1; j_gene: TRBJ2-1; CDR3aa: CASSPAGTRPNEQFF; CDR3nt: TGCGCCAGCAGCCCCGCCGGGACTAGGCCCAATGAGCAGTTCTTC
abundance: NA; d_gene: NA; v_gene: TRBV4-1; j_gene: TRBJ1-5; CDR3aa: CASSGHPANQPQHF; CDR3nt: TGCGCCAGCAGTGGTCACCCGGCAAATCAGCCCCAGCATTTT
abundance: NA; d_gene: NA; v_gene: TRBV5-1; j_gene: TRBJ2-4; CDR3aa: CASSPRDKGWSIQYF; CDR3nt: TGCGCCAGCAGCCCTAGGGACAAGGGGTGGAGCATTCAGTACTTC
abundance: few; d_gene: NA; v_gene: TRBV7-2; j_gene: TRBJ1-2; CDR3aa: CASSQDPRGIYGYTF; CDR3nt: TGCGCCAGCAGCCAAGATCCCAGGGGTATCTATGGCTACACCTTC
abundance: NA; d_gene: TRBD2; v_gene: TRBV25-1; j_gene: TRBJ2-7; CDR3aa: CASSEVSLAGPTYEQYF; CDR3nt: TGTGCCAGCAGTGAAGTGTCCCTAGCGGGACCTACCTACGAGCAGTACTTC
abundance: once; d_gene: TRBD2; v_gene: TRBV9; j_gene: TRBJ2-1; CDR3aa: CASSLGTSGRKDEQFF; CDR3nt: TGTGCCAGCAGCCTGGGGACTAGCGGGAGGAAGGATGAGCAGTTCTTC
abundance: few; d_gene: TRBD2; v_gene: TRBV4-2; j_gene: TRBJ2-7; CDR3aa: CASRYTSGISYEQYF; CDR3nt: TGTGCCAGCAGGTATACTAGCGGGATCTCCTACGAGCAGTACTTC
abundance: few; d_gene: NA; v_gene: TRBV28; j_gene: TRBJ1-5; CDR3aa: CASSLDRTNQPQHF; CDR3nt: TGTGCCAGCAGCTTGGACCGGACTAATCAGCCCCAGCATTTT
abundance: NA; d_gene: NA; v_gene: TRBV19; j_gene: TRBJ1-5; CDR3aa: CASSIYGQPQHF; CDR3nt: TGTGCCAGTAGTATCTATGGACAGCCCCAGCATTTT
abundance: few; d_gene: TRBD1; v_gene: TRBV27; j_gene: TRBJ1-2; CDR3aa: CASSPRTGGHYGYTF; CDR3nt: TGTGCCAGCAGTCCCCGGACAGGGGGGCACTATGGCTACACCTTC
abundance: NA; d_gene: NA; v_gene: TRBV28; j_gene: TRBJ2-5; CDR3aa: CASSRDLRETQYF; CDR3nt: TGTGCCAGCAGCCGAGACCTCCGGGAGACCCAGTACTTC
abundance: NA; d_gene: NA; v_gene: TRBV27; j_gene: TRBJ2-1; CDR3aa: CASSFVGYNEQFF; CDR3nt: TGTGCCAGCAGTTTTGTTGGTTACAATGAGCAGTTCTTC
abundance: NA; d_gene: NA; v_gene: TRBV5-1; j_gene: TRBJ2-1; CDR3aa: CASSLATEQFF; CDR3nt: TGCGCCAGCAGCTTAGCGACTGAGCAGTTCTTC
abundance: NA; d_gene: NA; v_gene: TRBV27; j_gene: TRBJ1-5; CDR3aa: CASRQGNQPQHF; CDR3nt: TGTGCCAGCAGACAGGGAAATCAGCCCCAGCATTTT
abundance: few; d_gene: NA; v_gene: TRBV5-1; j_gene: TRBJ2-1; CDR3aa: CASSLVRELPDNEQFF; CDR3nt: TGCGCCAGCAGCTTGGTTCGGGAGCTCCCTGACAATGAGCAGTTCTTC
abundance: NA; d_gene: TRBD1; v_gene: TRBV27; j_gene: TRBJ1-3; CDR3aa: CASSSQGASGNTIYF; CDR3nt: TGTGCCAGCAGTTCCCAGGGGGCCTCTGGAAACACCATATATTTT
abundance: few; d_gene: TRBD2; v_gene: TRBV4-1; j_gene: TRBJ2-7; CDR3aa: CASSQLGTSGAGEQYF; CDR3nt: TGCGCCAGCAGCCAGCTTGGGACTAGCGGGGCCGGCGAGCAGTACTTC
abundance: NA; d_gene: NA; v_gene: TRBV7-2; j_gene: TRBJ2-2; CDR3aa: CASSLVFGELFF; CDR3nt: TGTGCCAGCAGCTTAGTCTTCGGGGAGCTGTTTTTT
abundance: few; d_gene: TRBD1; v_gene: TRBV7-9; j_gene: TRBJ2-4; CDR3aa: CASSAGDRANIQYF; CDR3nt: TGTGCCAGCAGTGCGGGGGACAGGGCTAACATTCAGTACTTC
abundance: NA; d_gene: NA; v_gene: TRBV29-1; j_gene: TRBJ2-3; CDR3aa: CSVLLADTQYF; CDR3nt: TGCAGCGTTCTATTAGCGGATACGCAGTATTTT
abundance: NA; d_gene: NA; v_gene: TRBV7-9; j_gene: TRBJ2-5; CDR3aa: CASSLGRRRQETQYF; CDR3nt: TGTGCCAGCAGCTTAGGGCGACGTCGGCAAGAGACCCAGTACTTC
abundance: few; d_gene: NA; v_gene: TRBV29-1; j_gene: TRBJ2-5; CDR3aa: CSVEDTEQVQETQYF; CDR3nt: TGCAGCGTTGAAGACACAGAACAGGTACAAGAGACCCAGTACTTC